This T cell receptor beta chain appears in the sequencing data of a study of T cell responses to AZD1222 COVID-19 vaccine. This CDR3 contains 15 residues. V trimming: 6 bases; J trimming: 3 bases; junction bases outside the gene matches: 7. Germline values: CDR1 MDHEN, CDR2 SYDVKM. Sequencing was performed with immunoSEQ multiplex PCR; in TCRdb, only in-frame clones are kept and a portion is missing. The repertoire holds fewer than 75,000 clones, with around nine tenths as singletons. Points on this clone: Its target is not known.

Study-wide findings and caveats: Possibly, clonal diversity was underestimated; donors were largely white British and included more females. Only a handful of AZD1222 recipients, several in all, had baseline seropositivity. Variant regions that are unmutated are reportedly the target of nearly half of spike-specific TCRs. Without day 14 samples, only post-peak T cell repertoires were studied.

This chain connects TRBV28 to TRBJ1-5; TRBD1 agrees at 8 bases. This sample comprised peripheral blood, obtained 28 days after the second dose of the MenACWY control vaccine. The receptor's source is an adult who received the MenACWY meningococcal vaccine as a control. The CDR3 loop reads CASRTPGQANQPQHF. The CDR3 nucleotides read TGTGCCAGCAGGACCCCGGGACAGGCCAATCAGCCCCAGCATTTT. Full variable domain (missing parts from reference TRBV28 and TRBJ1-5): DVKVTQSSRYLVKRTGEKVFLECVQDMDHENMFWYRQDPGLGLRLIYFSYDVKMKEKGDIPEGYSVSREKKERFSLILESASTNQTSMYLCASRTPGQANQPQHFGDGTRLSIL.